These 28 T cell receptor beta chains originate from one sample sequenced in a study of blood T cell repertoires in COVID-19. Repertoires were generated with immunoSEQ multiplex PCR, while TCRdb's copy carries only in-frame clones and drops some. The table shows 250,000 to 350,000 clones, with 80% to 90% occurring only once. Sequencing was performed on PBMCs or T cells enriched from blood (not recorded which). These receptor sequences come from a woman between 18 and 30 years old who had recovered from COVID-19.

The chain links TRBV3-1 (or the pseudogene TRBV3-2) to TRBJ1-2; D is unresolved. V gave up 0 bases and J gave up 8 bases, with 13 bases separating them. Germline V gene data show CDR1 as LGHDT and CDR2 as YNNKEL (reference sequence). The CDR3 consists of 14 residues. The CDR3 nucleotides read TGTGCCAGCAGCCAAGAGGGGAACGGGGAGGGCTACACCTTC. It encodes CASSQEGNGEGYTF.

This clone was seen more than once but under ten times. The CDR3 DNA reads TGTGCCACCCGACCGGCGGCCATCTCCTATAATTCACCCCTCCACTTT. As protein: CATRPAAISYNSPLHF. The genes are TRBV27 and TRBJ1-6; the D is unclear. The CDR3 runs 16 residues. The V end lost 10 bases, the J end lost 0 bases, and 16 bases lay between the germline ends. CDR1 is MNHEY, CDR2 SMNVEV, per germline (reference sequence).

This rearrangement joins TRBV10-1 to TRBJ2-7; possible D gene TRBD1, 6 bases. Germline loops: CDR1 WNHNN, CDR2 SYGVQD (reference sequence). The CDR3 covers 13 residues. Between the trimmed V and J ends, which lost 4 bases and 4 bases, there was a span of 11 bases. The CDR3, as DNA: TGCGCCAGCAGTGTCGGACAGACGTACGAGCAGTACTTC. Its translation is CASSVGQTYEQYF.

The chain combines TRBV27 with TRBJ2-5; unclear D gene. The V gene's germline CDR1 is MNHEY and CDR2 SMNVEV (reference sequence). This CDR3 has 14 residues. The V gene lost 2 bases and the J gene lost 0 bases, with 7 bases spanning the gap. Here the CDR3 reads CASSLNKYQETQYF. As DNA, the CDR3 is TGTGCCAGCAGTTTAAACAAGTACCAAGAGACCCAGTACTTC.

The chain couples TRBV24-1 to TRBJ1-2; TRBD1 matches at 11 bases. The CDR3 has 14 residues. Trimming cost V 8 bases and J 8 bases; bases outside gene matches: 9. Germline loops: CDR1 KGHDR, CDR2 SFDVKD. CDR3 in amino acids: CATKPGQGEWGYTF. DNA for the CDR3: TGTGCCACCAAACCGGGACAGGGGGAGTGGGGCTACACCTTC.

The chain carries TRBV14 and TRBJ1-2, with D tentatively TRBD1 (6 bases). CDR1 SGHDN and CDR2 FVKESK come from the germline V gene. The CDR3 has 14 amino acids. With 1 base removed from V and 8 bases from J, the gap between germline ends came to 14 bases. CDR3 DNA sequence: TGTGCCAGCAGCCAAGTTGCGGGGGCGAGGGGCTACACCTTC. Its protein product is CASSQVAGARGYTF.

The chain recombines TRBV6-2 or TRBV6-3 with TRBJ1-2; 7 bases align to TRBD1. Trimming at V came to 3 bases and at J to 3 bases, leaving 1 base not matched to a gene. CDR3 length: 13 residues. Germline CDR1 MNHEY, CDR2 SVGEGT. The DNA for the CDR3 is TGTGCCAGCAGTTATACAGGGGACTATGGCTACACCTTC. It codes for CASSYTGDYGYTF.

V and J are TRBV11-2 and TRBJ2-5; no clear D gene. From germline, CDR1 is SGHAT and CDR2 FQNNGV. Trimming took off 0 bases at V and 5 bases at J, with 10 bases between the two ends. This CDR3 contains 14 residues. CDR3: CASSLDSEWETQYF. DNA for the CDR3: TGTGCCAGCAGCTTAGATTCAGAATGGGAGACCCAGTACTTC. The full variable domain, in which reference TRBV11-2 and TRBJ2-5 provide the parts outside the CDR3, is EAGVAQSPRYKIIEKRQSVAFWCNPISGHATLYWYQQILGQGPKLLIQFQNNGVVDDSQLPKDRFSAERLKGVDSTLKIQPAKLEDSAVYLCASSLDSEWETQYFGPGTRLLVL.

The CDR3 DNA reads as TGTGCCAGCAGTTACTCGGGGCGGAACTATGGCTACACCTTC. The encoded protein is CASSYSGRNYGYTF. The chain recombines TRBV6-5 with TRBJ1-2, with D possibly matching TRBD1 (5 bases). V was pared by 0 bases and J by 2 bases, with 7 bases between. From germline, CDR1 is MNHEY and CDR2 SVGAGI. The CDR3 covers 14 residues.

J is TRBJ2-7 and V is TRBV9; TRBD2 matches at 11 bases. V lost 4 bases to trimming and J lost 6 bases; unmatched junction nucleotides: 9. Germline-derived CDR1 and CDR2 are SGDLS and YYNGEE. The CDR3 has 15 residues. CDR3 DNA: TGTGCCAGCAGCCCTCCTAGCGGGGGGAATTCCGAGCAGTACTTC. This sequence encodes CASSPPSGGNSEQYF.

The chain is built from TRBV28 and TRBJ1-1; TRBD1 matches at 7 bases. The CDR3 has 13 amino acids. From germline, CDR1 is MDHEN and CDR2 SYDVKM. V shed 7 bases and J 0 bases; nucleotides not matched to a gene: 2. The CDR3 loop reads CASIQGMNTEAFF. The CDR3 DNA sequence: TGTGCCAGCATACAGGGGATGAACACTGAAGCTTTCTTT.

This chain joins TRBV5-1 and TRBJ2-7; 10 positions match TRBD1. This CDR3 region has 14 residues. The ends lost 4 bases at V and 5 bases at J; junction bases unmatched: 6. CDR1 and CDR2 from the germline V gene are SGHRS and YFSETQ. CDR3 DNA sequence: TGCGCCAGCAGCACTCGGACAGGGGGGGACGAGCAGTACTTC. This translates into CASSTRTGGDEQYF. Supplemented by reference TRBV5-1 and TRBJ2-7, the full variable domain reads KAGVTQTPRYLIKTRGQQVTLSCSPISGHRSVSWYQQTPGQGLQFLFEYFSETQRNKGNFPGRFSGRQFSNSRSEMNVSTLELGDSALYLCASSTRTGGDEQYFGPGTRLTVT.

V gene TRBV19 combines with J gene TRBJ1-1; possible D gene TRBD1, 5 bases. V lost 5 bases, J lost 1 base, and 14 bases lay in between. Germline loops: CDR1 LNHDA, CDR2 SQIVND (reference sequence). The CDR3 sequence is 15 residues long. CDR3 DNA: TGTGCCAGTAGTCTCTCAAGGACACAGAACACTGAAGCTTTCTTT. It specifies CASSLSRTQNTEAFF.

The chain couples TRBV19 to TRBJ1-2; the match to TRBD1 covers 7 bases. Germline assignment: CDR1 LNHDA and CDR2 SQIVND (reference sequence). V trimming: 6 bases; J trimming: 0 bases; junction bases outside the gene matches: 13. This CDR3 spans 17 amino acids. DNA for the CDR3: TGTGCCAGTAGACTAACAGGGGTGTTATCTTCTAACTATGGCTACACCTTC. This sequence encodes CASRLTGVLSSNYGYTF.

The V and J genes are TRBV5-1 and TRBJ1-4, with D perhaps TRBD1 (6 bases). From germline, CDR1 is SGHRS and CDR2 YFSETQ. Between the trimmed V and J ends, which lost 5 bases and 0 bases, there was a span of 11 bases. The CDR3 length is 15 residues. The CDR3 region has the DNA TGCGCCAGCAGTCGCAGGGGCTCAACTAATGAAAAACTGTTTTTT. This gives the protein CASSRRGSTNEKLFF.

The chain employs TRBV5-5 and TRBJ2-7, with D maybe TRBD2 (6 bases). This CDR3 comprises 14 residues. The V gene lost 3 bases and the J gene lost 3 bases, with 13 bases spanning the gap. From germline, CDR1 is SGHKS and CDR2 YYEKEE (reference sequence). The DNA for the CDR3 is TGTGCCAGCAGCTCCGCCAGGGACTTCTACGAGCAGTACTTC. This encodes CASSSARDFYEQYF.

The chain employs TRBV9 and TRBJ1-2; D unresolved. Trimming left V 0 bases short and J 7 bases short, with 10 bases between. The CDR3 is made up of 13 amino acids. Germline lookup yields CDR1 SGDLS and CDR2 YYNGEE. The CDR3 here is CASSVDQSAGYTF. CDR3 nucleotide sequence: TGTGCCAGCAGCGTAGATCAGTCTGCTGGCTACACCTTC.

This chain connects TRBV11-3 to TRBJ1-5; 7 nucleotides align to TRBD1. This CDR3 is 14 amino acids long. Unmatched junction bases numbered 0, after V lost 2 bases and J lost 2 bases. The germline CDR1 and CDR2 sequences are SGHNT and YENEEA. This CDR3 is CASSLQGGNQPQHF. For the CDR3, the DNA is TGTGCCAGCAGCTTACAGGGGGGCAATCAGCCCCAGCATTTT.

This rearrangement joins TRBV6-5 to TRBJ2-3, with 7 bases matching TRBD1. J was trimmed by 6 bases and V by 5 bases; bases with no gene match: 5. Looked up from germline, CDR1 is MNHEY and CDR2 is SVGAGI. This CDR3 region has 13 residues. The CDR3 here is CASSPDRADTQYF. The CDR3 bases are TGTGCCAGCAGTCCAGACAGGGCGGATACGCAGTATTTT.

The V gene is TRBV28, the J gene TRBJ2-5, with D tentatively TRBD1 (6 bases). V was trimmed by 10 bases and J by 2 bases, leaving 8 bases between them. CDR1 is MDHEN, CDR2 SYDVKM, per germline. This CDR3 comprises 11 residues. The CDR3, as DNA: TGTGCCACCGGACAGCAAGAGACCCAGTACTTC. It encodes CATGQQETQYF.

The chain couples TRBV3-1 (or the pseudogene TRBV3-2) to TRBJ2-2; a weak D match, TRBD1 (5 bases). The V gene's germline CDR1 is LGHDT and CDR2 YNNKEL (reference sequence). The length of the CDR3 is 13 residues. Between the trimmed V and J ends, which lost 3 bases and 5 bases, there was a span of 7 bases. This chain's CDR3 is CASSHKGTGELFF. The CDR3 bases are TGTGCCAGCAGCCACAAGGGGACCGGGGAGCTGTTTTTT.

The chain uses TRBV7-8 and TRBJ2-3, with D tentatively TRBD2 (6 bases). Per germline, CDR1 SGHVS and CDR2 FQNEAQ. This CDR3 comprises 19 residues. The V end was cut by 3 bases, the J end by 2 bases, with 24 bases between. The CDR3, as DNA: TGTGCCAGCAGCTTCCATCGCTGGGTCCTAGCGAGTTCCACAGATACGCAGTATTTT. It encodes CASSFHRWVLASSTDTQYF.

The CDR3 protein is CATSGQGGGYTF. The CDR3 DNA reads TGTGCCACCTCTGGGCAGGGGGGCGGCTACACCTTC. The J gene is TRBJ1-2, the V gene TRBV6-5, with TRBD1 identical over 7 bases. The trim removed 10 bases at V and 8 bases at J, leaving 10 bases unmatched. CDR1 and CDR2 (germline): MNHEY, SVGAGI. The CDR3 runs 12 residues.

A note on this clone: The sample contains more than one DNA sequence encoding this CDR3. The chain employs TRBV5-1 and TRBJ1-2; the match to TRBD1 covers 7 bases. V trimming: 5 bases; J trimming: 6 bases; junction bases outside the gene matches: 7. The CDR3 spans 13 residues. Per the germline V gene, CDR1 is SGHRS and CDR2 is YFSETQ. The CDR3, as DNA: TGCGCCAGCAGTCCCGACAGGGTGGATGGCTACACCTTC. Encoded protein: CASSPDRVDGYTF.

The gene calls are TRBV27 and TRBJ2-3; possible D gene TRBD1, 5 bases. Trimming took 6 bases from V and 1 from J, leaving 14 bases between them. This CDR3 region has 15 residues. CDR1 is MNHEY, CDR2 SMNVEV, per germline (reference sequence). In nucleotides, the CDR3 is TGTGCCAGCAGGTCCCCCGGCAGGGGCACAGATACGCAGTATTTT. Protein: CASRSPGRGTDTQYF.

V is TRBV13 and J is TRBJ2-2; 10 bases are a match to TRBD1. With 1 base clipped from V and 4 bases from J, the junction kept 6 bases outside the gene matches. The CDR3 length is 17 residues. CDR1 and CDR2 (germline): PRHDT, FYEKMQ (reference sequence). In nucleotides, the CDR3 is TGTGCCAGCAGCTTAGCCGACAGGGGGCGAGGCACCGGGGAGCTGTTTTTT. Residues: CASSLADRGRGTGELFF.

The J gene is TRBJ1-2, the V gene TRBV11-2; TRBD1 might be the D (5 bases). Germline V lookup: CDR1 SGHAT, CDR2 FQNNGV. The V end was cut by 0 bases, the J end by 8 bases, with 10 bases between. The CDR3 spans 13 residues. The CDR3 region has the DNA TGTGCCAGCAGCTTAGAGCAGGGTGGAGGCTACACCTTC. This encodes CASSLEQGGGYTF.

CDR3 region: CASRLAGVEQFF. DNA for the CDR3: TGTGCCAGCAGGCTAGCGGGGGTTGAGCAGTTCTTC. V is TRBV28 and J is TRBJ2-1; 10 bases match TRBD2. The ends lost 6 bases at V and 9 bases at J; junction bases unmatched: 2. Germline CDR1 and CDR2: MDHEN and SYDVKM. The CDR3 contains 12 residues.